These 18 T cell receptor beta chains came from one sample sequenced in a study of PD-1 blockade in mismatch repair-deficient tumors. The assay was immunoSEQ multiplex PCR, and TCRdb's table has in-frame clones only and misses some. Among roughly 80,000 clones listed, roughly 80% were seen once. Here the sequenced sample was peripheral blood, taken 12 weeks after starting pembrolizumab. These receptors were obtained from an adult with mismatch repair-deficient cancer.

CDR3 nucleotide sequence: TGTGCCATCCGAGAGGAAAACTCTGGAAACACCATATATTTT. This sequence encodes CAIREENSGNTIYF. The chain carries TRBV10-3 and TRBJ1-3; no clear D gene. The CDR3 runs to 14 residues. The germline CDR1 and CDR2 sequences are ENHRY and SYGVKD. Trimming pared 8 bases from V and 0 bases from J, leaving 11 bases between.

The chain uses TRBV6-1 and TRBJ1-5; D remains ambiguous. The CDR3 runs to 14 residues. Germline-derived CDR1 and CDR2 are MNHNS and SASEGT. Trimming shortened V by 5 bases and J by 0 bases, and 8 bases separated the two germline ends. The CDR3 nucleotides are TGTGCCAGCAGTAACGTGCATAGCAATCAGCCCCAGCATTTT. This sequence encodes CASSNVHSNQPQHF.

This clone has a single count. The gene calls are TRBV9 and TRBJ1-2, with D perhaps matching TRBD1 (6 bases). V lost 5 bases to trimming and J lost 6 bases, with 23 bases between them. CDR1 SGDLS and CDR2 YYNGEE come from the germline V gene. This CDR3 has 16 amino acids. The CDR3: CASSAVGGGAGDGYTF. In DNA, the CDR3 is TGTGCCAGCAGTGCTGTGGGTGGGGGCGCTGGGGATGGCTACACCTTC.

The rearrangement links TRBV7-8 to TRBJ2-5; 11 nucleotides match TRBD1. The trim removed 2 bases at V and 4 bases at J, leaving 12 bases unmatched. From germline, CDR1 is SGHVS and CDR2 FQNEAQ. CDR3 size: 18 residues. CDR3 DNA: TGTGCCAGCAGCTTAAACGGACAGGGGGCGCGTCGTGGAGAGACCCAGTACTTC. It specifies CASSLNGQGARRGETQYF.

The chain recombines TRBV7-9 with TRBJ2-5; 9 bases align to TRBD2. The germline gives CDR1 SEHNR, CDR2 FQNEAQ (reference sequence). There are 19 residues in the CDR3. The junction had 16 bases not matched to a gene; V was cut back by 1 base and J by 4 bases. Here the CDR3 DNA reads TGTGCCAGCAGCTTAGAAGTTACCGCTAGCGGGATCCCTGGAGAGACCCAGTACTTC. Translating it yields CASSLEVTASGIPGETQYF.

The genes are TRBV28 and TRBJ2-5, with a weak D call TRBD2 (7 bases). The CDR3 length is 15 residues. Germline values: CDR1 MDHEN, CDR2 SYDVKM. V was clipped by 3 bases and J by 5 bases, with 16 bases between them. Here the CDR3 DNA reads TGTGCCAGCAGTTTGCGACAGGTCGGGGGGGAGACCCAGTACTTC. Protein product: CASSLRQVGGETQYF.

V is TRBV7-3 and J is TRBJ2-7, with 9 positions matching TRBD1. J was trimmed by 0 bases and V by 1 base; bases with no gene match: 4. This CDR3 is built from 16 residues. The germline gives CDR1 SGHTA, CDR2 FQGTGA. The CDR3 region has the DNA TGTGCCAGCAGCTTAAGACCGGGACAGGGCTCCTACGAGCAGTACTTC. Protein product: CASSLRPGQGSYEQYF.

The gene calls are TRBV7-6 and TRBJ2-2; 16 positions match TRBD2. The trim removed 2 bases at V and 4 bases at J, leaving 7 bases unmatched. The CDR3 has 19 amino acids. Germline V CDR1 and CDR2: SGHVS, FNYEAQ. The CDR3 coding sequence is TGTGCCAGCAGCTTAAGGGGACTAGCGGGAGGGCCACGCACCGGGGAGCTGTTTTTT. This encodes CASSLRGLAGGPRTGELFF. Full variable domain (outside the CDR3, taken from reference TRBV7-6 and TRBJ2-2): GAGVSQSPRYKVTKRGQDVALRCDPISGHVSLYWYRQALGQGPEFLTYFNYEAQQDKSGLPNDRFSAERPEGSISTLTIQRTEQRDSAMYRCASSLRGLAGGPRTGELFFGEGSRLTVL.

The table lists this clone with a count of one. The CDR3 region has the DNA TGTGCCAGCAGCTCCCTCGGGGGAGGGCCCGGTGAGCAGTTCTTC. This gives the protein CASSSLGGGPGEQFF. This chain connects TRBV11-2 to TRBJ2-1; 7 nucleotides agree with TRBD2. Germline CDR1 SGHAT, CDR2 FQNNGV. Trimming removed 4 bases from V and 9 bases from J; junction bases left unmatched: 12. There are 15 residues in the CDR3.

The CDR3 DNA reads as TGTGCCAGCAGCTCCCTTTCGGGACTATACACAGATACGCAGTATTTT. Its protein product is CASSSLSGLYTDTQYF. The chain links TRBV7-9 to TRBJ2-3; TRBD2 matches at 7 bases. From germline, CDR1 is SEHNR and CDR2 FQNEAQ (reference sequence). The CDR3 is made up of 16 amino acids. Trimming cost V 4 bases and J 2 bases; bases outside gene matches: 9.

The CDR3 DNA reads as TGTGCCAGCAGTTTAATGGCGGCCTACGAGCAGTACTTC. Translating it yields CASSLMAAYEQYF. V usage is TRBV28 and J usage is TRBJ2-7; D is undetermined. The CDR3 runs 13 residues. With 2 bases removed from V and 2 bases from J, the gap between germline ends came to 7 bases. Looked up from germline, CDR1 is MDHEN and CDR2 is SYDVKM.

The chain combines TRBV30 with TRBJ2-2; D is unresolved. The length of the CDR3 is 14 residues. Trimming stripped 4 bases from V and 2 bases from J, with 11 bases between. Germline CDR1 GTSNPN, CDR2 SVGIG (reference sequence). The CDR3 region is CAWNPTYNTGELFF. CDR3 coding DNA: TGTGCCTGGAACCCCACTTATAACACCGGGGAGCTGTTTTTT.

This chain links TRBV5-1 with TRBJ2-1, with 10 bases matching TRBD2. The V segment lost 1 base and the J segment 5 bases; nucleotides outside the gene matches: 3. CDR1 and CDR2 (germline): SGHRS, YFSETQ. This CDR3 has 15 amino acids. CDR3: CASSLPTSGNNEQFF. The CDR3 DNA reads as TGCGCCAGCAGCTTGCCCACTAGCGGGAACAATGAGCAGTTCTTC.

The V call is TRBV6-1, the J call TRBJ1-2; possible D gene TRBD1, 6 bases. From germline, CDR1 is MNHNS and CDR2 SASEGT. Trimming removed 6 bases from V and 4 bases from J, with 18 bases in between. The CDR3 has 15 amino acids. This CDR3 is CASRTPLSGVYGYTF. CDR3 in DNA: TGTGCCAGCAGGACTCCCTTGTCAGGGGTCTATGGCTACACCTTC.

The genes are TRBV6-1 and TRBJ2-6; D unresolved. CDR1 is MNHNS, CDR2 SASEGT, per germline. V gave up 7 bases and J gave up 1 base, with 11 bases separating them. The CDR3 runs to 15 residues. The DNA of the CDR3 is TGTGCCAGCATCGCCAGCTTTTCTGGGGCCAACGTCCTGACTTTC. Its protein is CASIASFSGANVLTF.

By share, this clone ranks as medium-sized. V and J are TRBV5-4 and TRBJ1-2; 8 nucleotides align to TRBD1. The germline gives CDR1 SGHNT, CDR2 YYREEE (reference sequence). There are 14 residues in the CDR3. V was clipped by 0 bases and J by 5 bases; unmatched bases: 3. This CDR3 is CASSLDRGAYGYTF. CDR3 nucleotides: TGTGCCAGCAGCTTGGACAGGGGGGCTTATGGCTACACCTTC.

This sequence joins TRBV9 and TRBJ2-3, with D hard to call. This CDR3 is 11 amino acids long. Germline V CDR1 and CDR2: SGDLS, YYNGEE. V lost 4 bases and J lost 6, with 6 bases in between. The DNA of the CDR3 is TGTGCCAGCAGCCCTGGGGATACGCAGTATTTT. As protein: CASSPGDTQYF.

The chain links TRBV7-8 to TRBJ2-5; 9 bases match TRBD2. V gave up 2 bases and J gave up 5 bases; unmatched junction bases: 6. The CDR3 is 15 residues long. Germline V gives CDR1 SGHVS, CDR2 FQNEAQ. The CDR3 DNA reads TGTGCCAGCAGCTTAAGCGGGAGGCTTGTGGAGACCCAGTACTTC. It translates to CASSLSGRLVETQYF.